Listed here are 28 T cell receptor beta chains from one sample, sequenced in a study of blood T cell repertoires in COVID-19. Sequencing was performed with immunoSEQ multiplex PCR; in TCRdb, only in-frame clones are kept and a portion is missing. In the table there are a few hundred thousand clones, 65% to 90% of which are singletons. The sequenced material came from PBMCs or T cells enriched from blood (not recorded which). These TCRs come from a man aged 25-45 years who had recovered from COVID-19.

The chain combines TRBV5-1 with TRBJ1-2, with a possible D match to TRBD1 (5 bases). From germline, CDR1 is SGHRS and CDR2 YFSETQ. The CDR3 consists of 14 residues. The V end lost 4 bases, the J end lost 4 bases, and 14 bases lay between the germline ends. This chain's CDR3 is CASSRVRDSYGYTF. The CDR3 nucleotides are TGCGCCAGCAGCCGCGTCAGGGATAGCTATGGCTACACCTTC.

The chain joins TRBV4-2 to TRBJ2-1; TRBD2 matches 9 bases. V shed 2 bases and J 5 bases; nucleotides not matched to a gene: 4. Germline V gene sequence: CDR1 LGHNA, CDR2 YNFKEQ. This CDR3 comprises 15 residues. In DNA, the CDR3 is TGTGCCAGCAGCCAAATAGCGGGAGATAACAATGAGCAGTTCTTC. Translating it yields CASSQIAGDNNEQFF.

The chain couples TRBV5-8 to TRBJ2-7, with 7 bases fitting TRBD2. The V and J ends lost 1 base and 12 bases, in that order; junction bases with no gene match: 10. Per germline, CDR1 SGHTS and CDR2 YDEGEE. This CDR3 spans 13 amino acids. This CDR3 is CASSLPGGVGLYF. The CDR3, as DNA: TGTGCCAGCAGCTTGCCGGGAGGAGTCGGACTGTACTTC.

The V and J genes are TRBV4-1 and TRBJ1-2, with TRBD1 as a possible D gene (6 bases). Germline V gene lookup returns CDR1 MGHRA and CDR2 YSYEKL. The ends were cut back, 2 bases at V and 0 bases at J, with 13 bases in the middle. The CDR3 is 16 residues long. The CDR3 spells CASSQSPTGANYGYTF. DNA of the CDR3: TGCGCCAGCAGCCAATCCCCGACAGGAGCTAACTATGGCTACACCTTC.

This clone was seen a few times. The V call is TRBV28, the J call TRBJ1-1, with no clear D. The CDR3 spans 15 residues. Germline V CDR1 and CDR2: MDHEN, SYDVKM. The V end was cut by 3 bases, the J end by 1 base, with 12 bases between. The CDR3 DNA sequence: TGTGCCAGCAGTTTTGTCTCGGGGTGGAACACTGAAGCTTTCTTT. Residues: CASSFVSGWNTEAFF.

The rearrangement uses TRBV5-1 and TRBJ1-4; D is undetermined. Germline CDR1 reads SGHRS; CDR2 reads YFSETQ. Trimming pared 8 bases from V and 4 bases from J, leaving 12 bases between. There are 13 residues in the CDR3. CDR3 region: CASASTINEKLFF. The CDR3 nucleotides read TGCGCCAGTGCCTCGACTATTAATGAAAAACTGTTTTTT. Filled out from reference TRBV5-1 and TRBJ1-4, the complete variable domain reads KAGVTQTPRYLIKTRGQQVTLSCSPISGHRSVSWYQQTPGQGLQFLFEYFSETQRNKGNFPGRFSGRQFSNSRSEMNVSTLELGDSALYLCASASTINEKLFFGSGTQLSVL.

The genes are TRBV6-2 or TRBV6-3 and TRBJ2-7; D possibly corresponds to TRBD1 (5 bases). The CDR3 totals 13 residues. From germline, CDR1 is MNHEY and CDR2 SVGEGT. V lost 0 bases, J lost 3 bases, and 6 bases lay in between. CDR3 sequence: CASSYSTVYEQYF. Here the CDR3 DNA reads TGTGCCAGCAGTTACTCGACAGTCTACGAGCAGTACTTC.

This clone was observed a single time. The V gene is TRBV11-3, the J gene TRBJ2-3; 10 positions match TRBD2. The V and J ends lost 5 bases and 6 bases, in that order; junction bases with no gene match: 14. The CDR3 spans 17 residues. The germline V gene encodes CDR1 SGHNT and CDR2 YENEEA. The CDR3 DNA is TGTGCCAGCAGCCCCGGGCTAGCGGGAGACGGGGGCGATACGCAGTATTTT. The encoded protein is CASSPGLAGDGGDTQYF.

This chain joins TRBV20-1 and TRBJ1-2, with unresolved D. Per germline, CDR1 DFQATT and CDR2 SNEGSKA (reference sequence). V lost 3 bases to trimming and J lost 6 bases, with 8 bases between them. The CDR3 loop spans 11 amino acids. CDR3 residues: CSARWRDGYTF. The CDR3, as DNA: TGCAGTGCTAGGTGGAGGGATGGCTACACCTTC.

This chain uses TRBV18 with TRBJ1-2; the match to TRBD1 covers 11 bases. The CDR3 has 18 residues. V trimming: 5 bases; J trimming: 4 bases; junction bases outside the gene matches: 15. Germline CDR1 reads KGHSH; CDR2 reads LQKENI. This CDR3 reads CASSATPPGQGGIYGYTF. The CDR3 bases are TGTGCCAGCTCAGCAACTCCTCCGGGACAGGGGGGTATCTATGGCTACACCTTC.

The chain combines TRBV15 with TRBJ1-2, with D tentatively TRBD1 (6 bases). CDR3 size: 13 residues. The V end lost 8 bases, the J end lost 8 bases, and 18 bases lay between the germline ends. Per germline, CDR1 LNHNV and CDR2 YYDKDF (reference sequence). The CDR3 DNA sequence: TGTGCCACCGGGGCGTATGCCCAGGGGGGCTACACCTTC. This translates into CATGAYAQGGYTF.

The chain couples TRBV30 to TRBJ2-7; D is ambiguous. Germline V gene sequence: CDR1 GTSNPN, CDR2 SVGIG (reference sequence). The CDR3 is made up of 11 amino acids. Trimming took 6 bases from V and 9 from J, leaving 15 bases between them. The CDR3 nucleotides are TGTGCCTGCTTGCGATACCTTAGGCAGTACTTC. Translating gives CACLRYLRQYF.

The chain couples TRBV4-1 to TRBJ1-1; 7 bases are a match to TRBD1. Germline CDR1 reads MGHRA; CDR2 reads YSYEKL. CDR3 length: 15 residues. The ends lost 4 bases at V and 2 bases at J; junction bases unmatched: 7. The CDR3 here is CASSPTGTANTEAFF. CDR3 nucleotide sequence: TGCGCCAGCAGCCCAACCGGGACAGCAAACACTGAAGCTTTCTTT.

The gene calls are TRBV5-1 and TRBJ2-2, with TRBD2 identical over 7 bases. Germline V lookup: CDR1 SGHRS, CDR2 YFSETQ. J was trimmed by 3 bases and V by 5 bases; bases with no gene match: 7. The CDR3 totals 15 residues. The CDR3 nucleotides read TGCGCCAGCAGTGGGCGGGAGATGTACACCGGGGAGCTGTTTTTT. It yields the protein CASSGREMYTGELFF.

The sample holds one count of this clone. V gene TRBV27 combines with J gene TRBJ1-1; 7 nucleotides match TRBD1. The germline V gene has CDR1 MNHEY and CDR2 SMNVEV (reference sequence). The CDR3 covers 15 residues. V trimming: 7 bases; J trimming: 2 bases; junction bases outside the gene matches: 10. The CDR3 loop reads CASIKGDRRNTEAFF. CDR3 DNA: TGTGCCAGCATAAAGGGGGACAGACGAAACACTGAAGCTTTCTTT.

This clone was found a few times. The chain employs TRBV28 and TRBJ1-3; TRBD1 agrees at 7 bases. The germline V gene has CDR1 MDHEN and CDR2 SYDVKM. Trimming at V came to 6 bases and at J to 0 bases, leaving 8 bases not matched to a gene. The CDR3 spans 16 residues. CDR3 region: CASSPWTGGSGNTIYF. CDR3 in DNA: TGTGCCAGCAGCCCCTGGACAGGAGGCTCTGGAAACACCATATATTTT.

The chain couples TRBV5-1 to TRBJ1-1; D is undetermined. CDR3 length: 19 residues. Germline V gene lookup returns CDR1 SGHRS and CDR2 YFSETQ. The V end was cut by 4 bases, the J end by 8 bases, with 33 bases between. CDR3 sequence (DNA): TGCGCCAGCAGCGGAGGAGCTCCTTCACTGTATATAAATCCCCCAGAAGCTTTCTTT. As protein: CASSGGAPSLYINPPEAFF.

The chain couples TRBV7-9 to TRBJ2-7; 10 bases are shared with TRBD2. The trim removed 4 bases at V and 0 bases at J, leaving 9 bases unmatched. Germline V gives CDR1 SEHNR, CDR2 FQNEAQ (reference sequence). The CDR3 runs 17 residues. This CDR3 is CASSSRRTSGSSYEQYF. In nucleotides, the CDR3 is TGTGCCAGCAGCTCAAGAAGGACTAGCGGAAGCTCCTACGAGCAGTACTTC.

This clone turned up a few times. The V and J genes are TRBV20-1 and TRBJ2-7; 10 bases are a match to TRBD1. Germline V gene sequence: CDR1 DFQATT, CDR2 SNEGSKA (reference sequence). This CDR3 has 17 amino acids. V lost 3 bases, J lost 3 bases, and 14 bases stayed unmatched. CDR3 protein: CSASPLGTGEKFYEQYF. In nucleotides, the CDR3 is TGCAGTGCTAGTCCTCTGGGGACAGGGGAAAAATTCTACGAGCAGTACTTC.

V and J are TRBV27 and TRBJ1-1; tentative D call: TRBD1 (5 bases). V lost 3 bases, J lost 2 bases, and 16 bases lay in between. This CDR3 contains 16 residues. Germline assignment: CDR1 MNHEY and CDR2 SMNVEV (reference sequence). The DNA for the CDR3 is TGTGCCAGCAGTTTGGTTGGGGCCGCCCCAAACACTGAAGCTTTCTTT. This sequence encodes CASSLVGAAPNTEAFF.

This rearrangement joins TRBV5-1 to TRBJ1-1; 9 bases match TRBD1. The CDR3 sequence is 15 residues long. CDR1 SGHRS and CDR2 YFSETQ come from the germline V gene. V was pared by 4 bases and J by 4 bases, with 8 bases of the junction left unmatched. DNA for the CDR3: TGCGCCAGCAGCGGGACAGGGATTCGTGGCACTGAAGCTTTCTTT. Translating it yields CASSGTGIRGTEAFF.

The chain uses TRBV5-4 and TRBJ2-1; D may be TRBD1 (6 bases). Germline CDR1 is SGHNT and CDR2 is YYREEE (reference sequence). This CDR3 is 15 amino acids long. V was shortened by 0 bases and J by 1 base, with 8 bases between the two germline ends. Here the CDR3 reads CASSLGTESYNEQFF. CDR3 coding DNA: TGTGCCAGCAGCTTGGGGACAGAGTCCTACAATGAGCAGTTCTTC.

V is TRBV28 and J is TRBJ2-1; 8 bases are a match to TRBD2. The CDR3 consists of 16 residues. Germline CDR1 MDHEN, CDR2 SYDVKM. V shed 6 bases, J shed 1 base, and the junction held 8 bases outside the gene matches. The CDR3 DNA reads TGTGCCAGCAGCGTAGGGGCGGGGGGATCCTACAATGAGCAGTTCTTC. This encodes CASSVGAGGSYNEQFF.

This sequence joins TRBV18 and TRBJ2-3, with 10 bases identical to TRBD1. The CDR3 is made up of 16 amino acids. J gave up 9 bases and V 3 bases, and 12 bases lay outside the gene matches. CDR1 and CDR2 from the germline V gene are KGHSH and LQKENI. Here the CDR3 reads CASSPPGQGSPGTQYF. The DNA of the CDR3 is TGTGCCAGCTCACCCCCGGGACAGGGGTCCCCGGGGACGCAGTATTTT.

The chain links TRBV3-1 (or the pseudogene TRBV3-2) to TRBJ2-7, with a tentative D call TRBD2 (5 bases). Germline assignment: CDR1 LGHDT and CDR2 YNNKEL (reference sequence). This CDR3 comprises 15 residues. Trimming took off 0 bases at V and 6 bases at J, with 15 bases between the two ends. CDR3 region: CASSQDPASSSEQYF. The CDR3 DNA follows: TGTGCCAGCAGCCAAGATCCGGCTAGCAGTAGCGAGCAGTACTTC.

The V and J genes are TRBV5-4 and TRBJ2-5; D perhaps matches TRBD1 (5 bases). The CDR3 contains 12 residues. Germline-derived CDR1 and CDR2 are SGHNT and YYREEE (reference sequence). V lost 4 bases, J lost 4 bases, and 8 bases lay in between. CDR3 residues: CASSPRGETQYF. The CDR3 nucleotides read TGTGCCAGCAGCCCTAGGGGAGAGACCCAGTACTTC.

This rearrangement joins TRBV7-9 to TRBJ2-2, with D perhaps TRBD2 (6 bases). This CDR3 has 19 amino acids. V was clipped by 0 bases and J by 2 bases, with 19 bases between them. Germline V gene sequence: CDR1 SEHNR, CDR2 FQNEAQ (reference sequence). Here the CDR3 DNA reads TGTGCCAGCAGCTTAGCCCTGGTTGTGATAGCGGCTAACACCGGGGAGCTGTTTTTT. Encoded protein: CASSLALVVIAANTGELFF.

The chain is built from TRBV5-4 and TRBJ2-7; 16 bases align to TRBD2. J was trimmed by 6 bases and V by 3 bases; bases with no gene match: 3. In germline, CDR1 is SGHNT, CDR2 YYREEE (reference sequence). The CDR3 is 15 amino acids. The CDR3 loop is CASSSGTSGRAEQYF. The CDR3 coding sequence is TGTGCCAGCAGCTCAGGGACTAGCGGGAGGGCCGAGCAGTACTTC.